The next 2 T cell receptor beta chains were all read from a single sample in a study of T-cell memory formation after mild COVID-19. TCRdb re-derived calls from the 5' RACE reads in MiXCR, one entry per CDR3 protein. The table lists almost 550,000 distinct CDR3 sequences, 20% of them singletons. The source material was PBMCs or a T cell subset sorted from them (not recorded which). The source is an adult woman who had mild COVID-19 (a few samples of this study predate the infection). Cell type and time point are not known.

The genes are TRBV27 and TRBJ2-7; 16 positions agree with TRBD2. The CDR3 is 17 amino acids. Trimming removed 6 bases from V and 7 bases from J; junction bases left unmatched: 12. The germline V gene has CDR1 MNHEY and CDR2 SMNVEV (reference sequence). As DNA, the CDR3 is TGTGCCAGCAGCCCAATGGGACTAGCGGGAGGGCCGAGGGAGCAGTACTTC. Its protein is CASSPMGLAGGPREQYF.

The CDR3 sequence: CASSLAGVPPWTGELFF. CDR3 DNA sequence: TGTGCCAGCAGTTTAGCGGGAGTCCCCCCCTGGACCGGGGAGCTGTTTTTT. The chain has TRBV12-3 or TRBV12-4 and TRBJ2-2, with D possibly matching TRBD2 (5 bases). With 0 bases removed from V and 5 bases from J, the gap between germline ends came to 16 bases. The CDR3 is 17 residues long.